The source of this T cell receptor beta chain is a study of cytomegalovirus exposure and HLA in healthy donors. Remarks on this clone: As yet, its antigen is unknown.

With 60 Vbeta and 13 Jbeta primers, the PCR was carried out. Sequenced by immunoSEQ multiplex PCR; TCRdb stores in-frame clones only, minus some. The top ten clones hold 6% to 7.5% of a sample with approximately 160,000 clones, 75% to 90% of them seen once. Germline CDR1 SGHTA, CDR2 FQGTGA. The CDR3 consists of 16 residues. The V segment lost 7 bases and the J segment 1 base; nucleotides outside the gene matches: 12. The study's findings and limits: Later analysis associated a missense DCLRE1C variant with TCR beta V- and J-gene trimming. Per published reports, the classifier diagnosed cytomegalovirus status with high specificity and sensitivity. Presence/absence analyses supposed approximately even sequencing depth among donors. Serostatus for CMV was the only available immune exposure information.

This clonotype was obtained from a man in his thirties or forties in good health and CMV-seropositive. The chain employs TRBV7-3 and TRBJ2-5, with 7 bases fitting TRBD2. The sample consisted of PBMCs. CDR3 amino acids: CASIGRRECPQETQYF. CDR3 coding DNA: TGTGCCAGCATTGGGCGGCGGGAGTGTCCCCAAGAGACCCAGTACTTC.